This T cell receptor (beta chain) is from a study of T cell responses to AZD1222 COVID-19 vaccine. Germline CDR1 is MNHEY and CDR2 is SMNVEV (reference sequence). V lost 7 bases to trimming and J lost 1 base; unmatched junction nucleotides: 4. This CDR3 comprises 14 residues. Sequencing used immunoSEQ multiplex PCR; TCRdb keeps in-frame clones, though not all of them. This sample yields about 88,000 clones, of which about nine tenths are seen a single time; 5% to 5.5% belongs to the top ten. The sequence came from an adult who received the AZD1222 COVID-19 vaccine. The chain is built from TRBV27 and TRBJ1-1; 9 nucleotides align to TRBD1. The sample consisted of peripheral blood, taken 28 days after the second AZD1222 dose. DNA for the CDR3: TGTGCCAGCACCAAGGACAGGGGGAACACTGAAGCTTTCTTT. Translation: CASTKDRGNTEAFF.